These T cell receptor beta chains were read from a single sample in a study of T cell repertoires in cytomegalovirus infection. TCRdb re-called the reads with MiXCR, one entry per CDR3 protein. Of 250,000 to 350,000 distinct CDR3 sequences in the sample, under 30% were seen once. The sample taken for sequencing was PBMCs. These receptors were collected from a human donor in good health (CMV status not recorded). Some clones in this sample may be carry-over from other donors' samples. Both conserved end residues are part of each CDR3. Fields, in order: J gene, V gene, clone size, D gene, CDR3 protein, CDR3 DNA. A D gene is named only where the DNA matches it firmly. The listing skips clone size in some rows; elsewhere it reads once, few, many or a size class.

J gene: TRBJ2-1
V gene: TRBV6-2/TRBV6-3
clone size: many
D gene: -
CDR3 protein: CASSYSYEQFF
CDR3 DNA: TGTGCCAGCAGTTACTCATACGAGCAGTTCTTC

J gene: TRBJ2-1
V gene: TRBV28
clone size: -
D gene: -
CDR3 protein: CASGSPQGTFF
CDR3 DNA: TGTGCCAGCGGCTCGCCCCAGGGTACGTTCTTC

J gene: TRBJ2-1
V gene: TRBV7-2
clone size: many
D gene: -
CDR3 protein: CASSLALKSGWGEQFF
CDR3 DNA: TGTGCCAGCAGCTTAGCGCTGAAAAGCGGGTGGGGTGAGCAGTTCTTC

J gene: TRBJ1-1
V gene: TRBV14
clone size: few
D gene: -
CDR3 protein: CASSRQGVQRLGAFF
CDR3 DNA: TGTGCCAGCAGCCGACAAGGGGTTCAGAGGCTCGGAGCTTTCTTT

J gene: TRBJ1-5
V gene: TRBV20-1
clone size: -
D gene: TRBD1
CDR3 protein: CSARDRGGNQPQHF
CDR3 DNA: TGCAGTGCTAGGGACAGGGGAGGCAATCAGCCCCAGCATTTT

J gene: TRBJ2-7
V gene: TRBV6-1
clone size: few
D gene: TRBD2
CDR3 protein: CASSSGTSGNEQYF
CDR3 DNA: TGTGCCAGCAGTTCCGGGACTAGCGGGAACGAGCAGTACTTC

J gene: TRBJ2-5
V gene: TRBV28
clone size: -
D gene: TRBD2
CDR3 protein: CASSFLAEPGTQYF
CDR3 DNA: TGTGCCAGCAGTTTCCTAGCGGAGCCAGGGACCCAGTACTTC

J gene: TRBJ2-3
V gene: TRBV20-1
clone size: -
D gene: TRBD2
CDR3 protein: CSAYPVGTSPQYF
CDR3 DNA: TGCAGTGCTTATCCAGTTGGGACTAGCCCTCAGTATTTT

J gene: TRBJ2-1
V gene: TRBV4-3
clone size: few
D gene: -
CDR3 protein: CASSQDRHRNNEQFF
CDR3 DNA: TGCGCCAGCAGCCAAGATAGGCACCGAAACAATGAGCAGTTCTTC

J gene: TRBJ1-6
V gene: TRBV7-2
clone size: many
D gene: -
CDR3 protein: CASSLGWGRNSPLHF
CDR3 DNA: TGTGCCAGCAGCTTAGGGTGGGGCCGGAATTCACCCCTCCACTTT

J gene: TRBJ2-1
V gene: TRBV18
clone size: -
D gene: -
CDR3 protein: CASSSVRGLTYNEQFF
CDR3 DNA: TGTGCCAGCTCGTCAGTCAGGGGTTTAACCTACAATGAGCAGTTCTTC

J gene: TRBJ2-2
V gene: TRBV7-2
clone size: -
D gene: -
CDR3 protein: CASSLVLLATGELFF
CDR3 DNA: TGTGCCAGCAGCTTAGTCTTACTAGCAACCGGGGAGCTGTTTTTT

J gene: TRBJ2-5
V gene: TRBV6-5
clone size: few
D gene: -
CDR3 protein: CASSPAGGPTETQYF
CDR3 DNA: TGTGCCAGCAGTCCCGCCGGGGGGCCGACGGAGACCCAGTACTTC

J gene: TRBJ1-4
V gene: TRBV30
clone size: -
D gene: -
CDR3 protein: CAGGYHEKLFF
CDR3 DNA: TGTGCTGGAGGTTACCATGAAAAACTGTTTTTT

J gene: TRBJ1-1
V gene: TRBV3-1
clone size: -
D gene: TRBD1
CDR3 protein: CASKPRVPGGDTEAFF
CDR3 DNA: TGTGCCAGCAAGCCACGGGTTCCAGGGGGGGACACTGAAGCTTTCTTT

J gene: TRBJ1-5
V gene: TRBV7-8
clone size: -
D gene: TRBD1
CDR3 protein: CASSPDRGRNQPQHF
CDR3 DNA: TGTGCCAGCAGCCCGGACAGGGGGAGGAATCAGCCCCAGCATTTT

J gene: TRBJ2-3
V gene: TRBV28
clone size: -
D gene: -
CDR3 protein: CASSSLGGTDTQYF
CDR3 DNA: TGTGCCAGCAGTAGTCTCGGCGGGACAGATACGCAGTATTTT

J gene: TRBJ2-1
V gene: TRBV18
clone size: -
D gene: TRBD1
CDR3 protein: CASSPMGQLYNEQFF
CDR3 DNA: TGTGCCAGCTCCCCTATGGGACAGCTTTACAATGAGCAGTTCTTC

J gene: TRBJ2-7
V gene: TRBV7-2
clone size: medium-sized
D gene: -
CDR3 protein: CASSVDRTSYEQYF
CDR3 DNA: TGTGCCAGCAGCGTAGACAGGACCTCCTACGAGCAGTACTTC

J gene: TRBJ2-1
V gene: TRBV28
clone size: -
D gene: TRBD2
CDR3 protein: CASSPRLAHEQFF
CDR3 DNA: TGTGCCAGCAGTCCCCGACTAGCGCATGAGCAGTTCTTC

J gene: TRBJ1-6
V gene: TRBV18
clone size: few
D gene: -
CDR3 protein: CASSPPEGQPLHF
CDR3 DNA: TGTGCCAGCTCACCACCCGAGGGACAACCCCTCCACTTT

J gene: TRBJ1-2
V gene: TRBV5-6
clone size: -
D gene: -
CDR3 protein: CASSTGVPYGYTF
CDR3 DNA: TGTGCCAGCAGCACGGGGGTACCTTATGGCTACACCTTC

J gene: TRBJ2-1
V gene: TRBV7-9
clone size: few
D gene: TRBD2
CDR3 protein: CASSLAVVGGASYNEQFF
CDR3 DNA: TGTGCCAGCAGCTTAGCTGTCGTCGGGGGGGCCTCCTACAATGAGCAGTTCTTC

J gene: TRBJ2-7
V gene: TRBV15
clone size: few
D gene: -
CDR3 protein: CATSREAWGSDEQYF
CDR3 DNA: TGTGCCACCAGCAGAGAGGCATGGGGATCGGACGAGCAGTACTTC

J gene: TRBJ2-3
V gene: TRBV14
clone size: many
D gene: -
CDR3 protein: CASSPLGQTSLGDTQYF
CDR3 DNA: TGTGCCAGCAGCCCTCTGGGGCAGACGTCATTGGGAGATACGCAGTATTTT

J gene: TRBJ2-5
V gene: TRBV7-2
clone size: many
D gene: TRBD2
CDR3 protein: CASSSGLAGMETQYF
CDR3 DNA: TGTGCCAGCAGCTCAGGACTAGCGGGGATGGAGACCCAGTACTTC

J gene: TRBJ1-2
V gene: TRBV10-3
clone size: -
D gene: -
CDR3 protein: CAISDTTTAGVYGYTF
CDR3 DNA: TGTGCCATCAGTGACACTACTACAGCGGGGGTTTATGGCTACACCTTC

J gene: TRBJ1-2
V gene: TRBV7-2
clone size: many
D gene: -
CDR3 protein: CASSFYRSEANYGYTF
CDR3 DNA: TGTGCCAGCAGCTTCTATAGATCTGAAGCTAACTATGGCTACACCTTC

J gene: TRBJ2-7
V gene: TRBV7-2
clone size: many
D gene: -
CDR3 protein: CASSPRYAAYEQYF
CDR3 DNA: TGTGCCAGCAGCCCACGGTACGCCGCCTACGAGCAGTACTTC

J gene: TRBJ2-1
V gene: TRBV12-3/TRBV12-4
clone size: few
D gene: TRBD2
CDR3 protein: CASKDRAGAYNEQFF
CDR3 DNA: TGTGCCAGCAAAGACCGAGCGGGGGCCTACAATGAGCAGTTCTTC

J gene: TRBJ1-3
V gene: TRBV7-6
clone size: many
D gene: -
CDR3 protein: CASSSDIGNTIYF
CDR3 DNA: TGTGCCAGCAGCTCAGACATTGGAAACACCATATATTTT

J gene: TRBJ1-5
V gene: TRBV15
clone size: -
D gene: TRBD1
CDR3 protein: CATSVDRGSNQPQHF
CDR3 DNA: TGTGCCACCAGCGTGGACAGGGGGAGCAATCAGCCCCAGCATTTT

J gene: TRBJ1-1
V gene: TRBV15
clone size: few
D gene: -
CDR3 protein: CATSGGYPLTEAFF
CDR3 DNA: TGTGCCACCAGCGGGGGGTATCCCCTCACTGAAGCTTTCTTT

J gene: TRBJ2-1
V gene: TRBV7-3
clone size: -
D gene: TRBD1
CDR3 protein: CASSIDRGGYNEQFF
CDR3 DNA: TGTGCCAGCAGCATCGACAGGGGGGGCTACAATGAGCAGTTCTTC

J gene: TRBJ1-1
V gene: TRBV7-2
clone size: medium-sized
D gene: -
CDR3 protein: CASSDDLYRATEAFF
CDR3 DNA: TGTGCCAGCAGCGACGACCTGTACAGGGCCACTGAAGCTTTCTTT

J gene: TRBJ1-6
V gene: TRBV6-1
clone size: few
D gene: TRBD1
CDR3 protein: CASRRQGPDSPLHF
CDR3 DNA: TGTGCCAGCAGGCGACAGGGGCCTGATTCACCCCTCCACTTT

J gene: TRBJ2-3
V gene: TRBV12-3/TRBV12-4
clone size: few
D gene: TRBD1
CDR3 protein: CASSSGTGGRQPLTDTQYF
CDR3 DNA: TGTGCCAGCAGCTCCGGGACAGGGGGCCGTCAACCTCTCACAGATACGCAGTATTTT

J gene: TRBJ2-7
V gene: TRBV4-3
clone size: -
D gene: TRBD1
CDR3 protein: CASSQANRGRESYEQYF
CDR3 DNA: TGCGCCAGCAGCCAGGCGAACAGGGGGCGTGAATCCTACGAGCAGTACTTC

J gene: TRBJ2-5
V gene: TRBV28
clone size: -
D gene: TRBD2
CDR3 protein: CASSPGTSGSGETQYF
CDR3 DNA: TGTGCCAGCAGCCCCGGGACTAGCGGGAGCGGGGAGACCCAGTACTTC

J gene: TRBJ2-3
V gene: TRBV7-2
clone size: many
D gene: TRBD2
CDR3 protein: CASSLQSGGTQYF
CDR3 DNA: TGTGCCAGCAGCCTCCAAAGCGGGGGGACGCAGTATTTT

J gene: TRBJ1-2
V gene: TRBV12-3/TRBV12-4
clone size: -
D gene: -
CDR3 protein: CASSRTGTAYGYTF
CDR3 DNA: TGTGCCAGCAGTCGAACCGGGACGGCCTATGGCTACACCTTC

J gene: TRBJ2-3
V gene: TRBV9
clone size: few
D gene: -
CDR3 protein: CASTLGQGIDTQYF
CDR3 DNA: TGTGCCAGCACCCTTGGGCAGGGAATAGATACGCAGTATTTT

J gene: TRBJ2-1
V gene: TRBV7-3
clone size: -
D gene: -
CDR3 protein: CASSRGAGDEQFF
CDR3 DNA: TGTGCCAGCAGCCGGGGGGCGGGGGATGAGCAGTTCTTC

J gene: TRBJ1-3
V gene: TRBV2
clone size: -
D gene: -
CDR3 protein: CASSSAAGNTIYF
CDR3 DNA: TGTGCCAGCAGTTCAGCCGCGGGAAACACCATATATTTT

J gene: TRBJ1-2
V gene: TRBV7-9
clone size: few
D gene: -
CDR3 protein: CASSLTGPNTF
CDR3 DNA: TGTGCCAGCAGCTTGACAGGCCCAAACACCTTC

J gene: TRBJ2-3
V gene: TRBV11-2
clone size: -
D gene: -
CDR3 protein: CASSLGLRDKTYF
CDR3 DNA: TGTGCCAGCAGCTTGGGGCTTCGGGACAAAACGTATTTT

J gene: TRBJ2-6
V gene: TRBV7-8
clone size: many
D gene: -
CDR3 protein: CASTKPTRRRDSGANVLTF
CDR3 DNA: TGTGCCAGCACTAAACCAACCCGGCGAAGGGACTCTGGGGCCAACGTCCTGACTTTC

J gene: TRBJ2-7
V gene: TRBV7-9
clone size: few
D gene: TRBD1
CDR3 protein: CASSTDRGATYEQYF
CDR3 DNA: TGTGCCAGCAGCACTGACAGGGGGGCCACCTACGAGCAGTACTTC

J gene: TRBJ2-2
V gene: TRBV7-2
clone size: -
D gene: TRBD2
CDR3 protein: CASSFRLAGGELFF
CDR3 DNA: TGTGCCAGCAGCTTCCGTCTAGCGGGAGGGGAGCTGTTTTTT

J gene: TRBJ1-4
V gene: TRBV13
clone size: -
D gene: -
CDR3 protein: CASSPLGEEKLFF
CDR3 DNA: TGTGCCAGCAGCCCCCTCGGGGAGGAAAAACTGTTTTTT

J gene: TRBJ1-4
V gene: TRBV12-3/TRBV12-4
clone size: many
D gene: TRBD1
CDR3 protein: CASSPYRGPNEKLFF
CDR3 DNA: TGTGCCAGCAGTCCGTACAGGGGGCCTAATGAAAAACTGTTTTTT

J gene: TRBJ2-3
V gene: TRBV5-1
clone size: few
D gene: -
CDR3 protein: CASSLARSHTDTQYF
CDR3 DNA: TGCGCCAGCAGCTTGGCAAGGTCCCACACAGATACGCAGTATTTT

J gene: TRBJ1-5
V gene: TRBV7-2
clone size: many
D gene: -
CDR3 protein: CASSLGGGYYQPQHF
CDR3 DNA: TGTGCCAGCAGCTTAGGTGGGGGTTACTATCAGCCCCAGCATTTT

J gene: TRBJ2-5
V gene: TRBV7-2
clone size: -
D gene: -
CDR3 protein: CASRLHQGGTQYF
CDR3 DNA: TGTGCCAGCAGGCTACACCAGGGGGGGACCCAGTACTTC